The text below deals with one T cell receptor beta chain. The data originate from a study of radiotherapy plus CTLA-4 blockade in lung cancer. Study details: Around 18% of patients responded objectively, and roughly 30% achieved disease control.

The method was immunoSEQ multiplex PCR; TCRdb's version includes in-frame clones alone and lacks a portion of them. This repertoire shows 28,000 or so clones, around 73% found once; its top ten account for around 7%. The V end was cut by 7 bases, the J end by 12 bases, with 16 bases between. This CDR3 has 13 residues. The germline gives CDR1 MNHNS, CDR2 SASEGT. Receiving focal radiation plus CTLA-4 blockade with ipilimumab were patients who had chemo-refractory metastatic non-small-cell lung cancer. The chain joins TRBV6-1 to TRBJ1-6; tentatively, D is TRBD1 (5 bases). The input for sequencing was peripheral blood, taken from a patient treated with radiotherapy plus ipilimumab. The TCR sequence derives from a human donor with non-small cell lung cancer who had stable disease on radiotherapy plus ipilimumab. The DNA of the CDR3 is TGTGCCAGCATGGGGCAGGGCCGGGGACCCCTCCACTTT. Translating it yields CASMGQGRGPLHF.